The 9 T cell receptor beta chains reported below all come from one sample, sequenced in a study of blood T cell repertoires in COVID-19. TCRdb keeps only in-frame clones here, not all; method: immunoSEQ multiplex PCR. Of approximately 80,000 clones listed, 70% to 75% are singletons. What was sequenced was peripheral blood. The receptors here all came from a man aged 50-59 years with active or convalescent COVID-19.

This sequence joins TRBV2 and TRBJ1-6; D uncertain. Germline V lookup: CDR1 SNHLY, CDR2 FYNNEI. This CDR3 has 13 residues. Trimming took off 3 bases at V and 7 bases at J, with 7 bases between the two ends. The DNA for the CDR3 is TGTGCCAGCAGTGATTCAGAAAATTCACCCCTCCACTTT. Its protein product is CASSDSENSPLHF.

Only one count was recorded for this clone. The J gene is TRBJ2-2, the V gene TRBV9; D possibly corresponds to TRBD1 (5 bases). Germline lookup yields CDR1 SGDLS and CDR2 YYNGEE. The ends were cut back, 0 bases at V and 4 bases at J, with 10 bases in the middle. This CDR3 contains 15 residues. The CDR3 loop is CASSVDLGLTGELFF. Here the CDR3 DNA reads TGTGCCAGCAGCGTAGACTTGGGGCTCACCGGGGAGCTGTTTTTT.

The chain combines TRBV20-1 with TRBJ1-1, with D maybe TRBD1 (6 bases). The V gene lost 4 bases and the J gene lost 4 bases, with 7 bases spanning the gap. The CDR3 contains 11 residues. Germline V gene lookup returns CDR1 DFQATT and CDR2 SNEGSKA (reference sequence). The CDR3 loop is CSANRATEAFF. In DNA, the CDR3 is TGCAGTGCTAACAGGGCCACTGAAGCTTTCTTT.

The V gene is TRBV7-2, the J gene TRBJ2-7, with D uncertain. This CDR3 spans 13 amino acids. V lost 3 bases and J lost 4, with 10 bases in between. Per the germline V gene, CDR1 is SGHTA and CDR2 is FQGNSA. The CDR3 DNA reads as TGTGCCAGCAGCTTGCCACAAGAATACGAGCAGTACTTC. As protein: CASSLPQEYEQYF. Drawing the rest from reference TRBV7-2 and TRBJ2-7, the complete variable domain is GAGVSQSPSNKVTEKGKDVELRCDPISGHTALYWYRQSLGQGLEFLIYFQGNSAPDKSGLPSDRFSAERTGGSVSTLTIQRTQQEDSAVYLCASSLPQEYEQYFGPGTRLTVT.

This clone was seen a few times. The chain employs TRBV4-3 and TRBJ1-4, with a possible D match to TRBD1 (5 bases). The CDR3 is made up of 13 amino acids. Trimming removed 4 bases from V and 8 bases from J, with 11 bases in between. Germline values: CDR1 LGHNA, CDR2 YSLEER. The CDR3 nucleotides are TGCGCCAGCAGCCCCCGGCCAGGGGAAAAACTGTTTTTT. Its translation is CASSPRPGEKLFF.

The chain joins TRBV19 to TRBJ2-6; TRBD2 is a possible D gene (5 bases). Trimming took 7 bases from V and 3 from J, leaving 10 bases between them. CDR1 LNHDA and CDR2 SQIVND come from the germline V gene (reference sequence). The CDR3 runs to 14 residues. Here the CDR3 DNA reads TGTGCCAGTAAGGAGGACCGTGGGGCCAACGTCCTGACTTTC. It is translated as CASKEDRGANVLTF.

The rearrangement joins TRBV6-2 or TRBV6-3 to TRBJ1-2, with D perhaps matching TRBD1 (5 bases). The CDR3 has 14 residues. The V end was cut by 4 bases, the J end by 3 bases, with 12 bases between. CDR1 MNHEY and CDR2 SVGEGT come from the germline V gene. The CDR3 bases are TGTGCCAGCAGTTTGGGGCAGGGCTACTATGGCTACACCTTC. This sequence encodes CASSLGQGYYGYTF.

Regarding this clone: Sequence at one end of the junction differs from germline and may be a read error. The chain carries TRBV7-6 and TRBJ2-1; 15 positions agree with TRBD2. This CDR3 contains 16 residues. The germline CDR1 and CDR2 sequences are SGHVS and FNYEAQ. The CDR3 region is CASSLDNTGLAGGRVF. The CDR3 region has the DNA TGTGCCAGCAGCTTAGATAACACAGGACTAGCGGGGGGGCGAGTCTTC.

The chain recombines TRBV5-6 with TRBJ2-2; the match to TRBD2 covers 8 bases. The germline V gene encodes CDR1 SGHDT and CDR2 YYEEEE. Unmatched junction bases numbered 5, after V lost 0 bases and J lost 4 bases. The CDR3 sequence is 16 residues long. The CDR3 DNA is TGTGCCAGCAGCTTGGCCCTAGCGGGTTCCACCGGGGAGCTGTTTTTT. This gives the protein CASSLALAGSTGELFF.